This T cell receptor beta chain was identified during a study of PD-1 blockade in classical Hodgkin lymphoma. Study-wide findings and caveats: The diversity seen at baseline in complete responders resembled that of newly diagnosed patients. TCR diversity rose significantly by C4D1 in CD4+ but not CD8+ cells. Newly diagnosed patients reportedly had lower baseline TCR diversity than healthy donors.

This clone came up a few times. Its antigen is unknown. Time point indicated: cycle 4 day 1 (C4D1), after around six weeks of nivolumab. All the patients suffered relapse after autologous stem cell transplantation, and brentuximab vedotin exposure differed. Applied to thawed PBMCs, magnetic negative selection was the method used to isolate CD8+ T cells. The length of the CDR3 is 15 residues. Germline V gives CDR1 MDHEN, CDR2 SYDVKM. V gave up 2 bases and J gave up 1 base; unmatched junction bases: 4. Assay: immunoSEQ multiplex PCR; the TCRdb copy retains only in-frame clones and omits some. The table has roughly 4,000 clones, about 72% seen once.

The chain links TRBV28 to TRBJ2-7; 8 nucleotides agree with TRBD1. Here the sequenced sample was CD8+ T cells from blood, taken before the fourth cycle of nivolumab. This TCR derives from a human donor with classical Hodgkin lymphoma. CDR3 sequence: CASSLDRGTSYEQYF. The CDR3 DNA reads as TGTGCCAGCAGTTTAGACAGGGGAACATCCTACGAGCAGTACTTC. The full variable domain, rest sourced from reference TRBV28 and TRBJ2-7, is DVKVTQSSRYLVKRTGEKVFLECVQDMDHENMFWYRQDPGLGLRLIYFSYDVKMKEKGDIPEGYSVSREKKERFSLILESASTNQTSMYLCASSLDRGTSYEQYFGPGTRLTVT.